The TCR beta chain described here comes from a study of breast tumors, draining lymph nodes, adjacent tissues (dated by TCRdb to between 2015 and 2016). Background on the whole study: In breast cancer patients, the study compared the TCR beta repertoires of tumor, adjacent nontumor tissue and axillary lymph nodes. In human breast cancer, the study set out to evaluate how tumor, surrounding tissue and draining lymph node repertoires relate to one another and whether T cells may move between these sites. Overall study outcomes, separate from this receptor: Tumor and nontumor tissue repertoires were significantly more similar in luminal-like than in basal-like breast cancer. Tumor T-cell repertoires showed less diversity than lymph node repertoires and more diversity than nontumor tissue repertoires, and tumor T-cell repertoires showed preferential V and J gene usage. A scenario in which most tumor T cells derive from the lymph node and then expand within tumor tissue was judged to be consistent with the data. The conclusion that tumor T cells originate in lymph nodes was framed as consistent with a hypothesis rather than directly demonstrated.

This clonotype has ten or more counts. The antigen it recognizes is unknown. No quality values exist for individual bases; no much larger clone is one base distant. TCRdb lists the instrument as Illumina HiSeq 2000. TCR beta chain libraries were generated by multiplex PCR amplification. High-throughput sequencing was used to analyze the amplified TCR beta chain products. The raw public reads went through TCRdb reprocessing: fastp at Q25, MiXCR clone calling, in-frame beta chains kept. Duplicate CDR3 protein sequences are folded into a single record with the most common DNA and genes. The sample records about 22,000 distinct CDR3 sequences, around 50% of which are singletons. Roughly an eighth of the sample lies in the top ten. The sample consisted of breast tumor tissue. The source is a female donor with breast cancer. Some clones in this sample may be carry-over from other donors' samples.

The CDR3 amino acid sequence is: CASSLAGGDNEQFF. The DNA sequence is TGTGCCAGCAGTTTAGCAGGCGGAGACAATGAGCAGTTCTTC. The rearrangement joined TRBV27 to TRBJ2-1; the D gene identity is not certain. The CDR3 contains 14 residues, cysteine and phenylalanine counted. The retained sequence is limited to the CDR3, 42 bases, with the frame set at the first base. V is shortened by 2 bases, J by 5 bases, and the region joining them spans 10 bases. Via the germline V gene (reference sequence), CDR1 is MNHEY and CDR2 SMNVEV.